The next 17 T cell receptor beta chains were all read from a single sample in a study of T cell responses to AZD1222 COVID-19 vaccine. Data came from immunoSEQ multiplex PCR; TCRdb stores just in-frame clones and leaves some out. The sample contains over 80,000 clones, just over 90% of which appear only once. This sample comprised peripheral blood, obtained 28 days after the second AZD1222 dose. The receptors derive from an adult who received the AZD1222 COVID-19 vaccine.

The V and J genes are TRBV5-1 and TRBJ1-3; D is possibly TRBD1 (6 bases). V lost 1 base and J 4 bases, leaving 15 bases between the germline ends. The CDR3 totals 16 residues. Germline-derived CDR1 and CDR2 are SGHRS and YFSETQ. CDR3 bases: TGCGCCAGCAGCTTGTCGCCGGGGGCTGAAGGAAACACCATATATTTT. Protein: CASSLSPGAEGNTIYF.

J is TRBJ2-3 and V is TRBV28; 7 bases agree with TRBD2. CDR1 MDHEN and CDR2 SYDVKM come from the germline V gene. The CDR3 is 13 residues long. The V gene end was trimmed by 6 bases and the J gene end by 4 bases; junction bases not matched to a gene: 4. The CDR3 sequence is CASSGRISDTQYF. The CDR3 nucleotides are TGTGCCAGCAGCGGGAGGATTTCAGATACGCAGTATTTT.

The CDR3 nucleotides read TGTGCCAGCAGCGTAGATCCGGACACAGGAACCCAGTACTTC. Translating it yields CASSVDPDTGTQYF. J is TRBJ2-5 and V is TRBV9; a possible D gene is TRBD1 (5 bases). CDR3 length equals 14 residues. The ends were cut back, 0 bases at V and 8 bases at J, with 14 bases in the middle. CDR1 and CDR2 from the germline V gene are SGDLS and YYNGEE. Looking up the rest from reference TRBV9 and TRBJ2-5 gives the full variable domain: DSGVTQTPKHLITATGQRVTLRCSPRSGDLSVYWYQQSLDQGLQFLIQYYNGEERAKGNILERFSAQQFPDLHSELNLSSLELGDSALYFCASSVDPDTGTQYFGPGTRLLVL.

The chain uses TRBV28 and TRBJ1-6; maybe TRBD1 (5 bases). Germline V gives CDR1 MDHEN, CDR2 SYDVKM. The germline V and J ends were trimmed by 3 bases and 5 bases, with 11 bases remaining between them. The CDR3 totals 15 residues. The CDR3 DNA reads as TGTGCCAGCAGTTTTTGGGGGAGTAATAATTCACCCCTCCACTTT. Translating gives CASSFWGSNNSPLHF.

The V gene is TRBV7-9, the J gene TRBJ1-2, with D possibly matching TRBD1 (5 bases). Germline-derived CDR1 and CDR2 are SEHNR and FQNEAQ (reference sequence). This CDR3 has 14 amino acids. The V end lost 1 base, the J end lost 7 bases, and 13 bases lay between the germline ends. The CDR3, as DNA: TGTGCCAGCAGCTTAGTAAGCAGGCAGGGTGGCTACACCTTC. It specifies CASSLVSRQGGYTF.

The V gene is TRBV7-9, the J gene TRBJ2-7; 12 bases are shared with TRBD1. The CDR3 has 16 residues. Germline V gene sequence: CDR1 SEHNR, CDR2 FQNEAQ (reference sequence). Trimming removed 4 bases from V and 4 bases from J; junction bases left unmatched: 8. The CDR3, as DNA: TGTGCCAGCAGCTATACCGGGACAGGGGGCCCATACGAGCAGTACTTC. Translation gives CASSYTGTGGPYEQYF.

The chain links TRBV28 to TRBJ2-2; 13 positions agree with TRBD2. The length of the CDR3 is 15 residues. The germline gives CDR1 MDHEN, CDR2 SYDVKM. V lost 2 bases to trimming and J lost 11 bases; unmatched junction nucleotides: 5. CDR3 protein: CASSLVGLAGSELFF. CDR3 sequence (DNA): TGTGCCAGCAGTTTAGTGGGACTAGCGGGATCCGAGCTGTTTTTT. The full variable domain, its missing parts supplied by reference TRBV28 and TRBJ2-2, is DVKVTQSSRYLVKRTGEKVFLECVQDMDHENMFWYRQDPGLGLRLIYFSYDVKMKEKGDIPEGYSVSREKKERFSLILESASTNQTSMYLCASSLVGLAGSELFFGEGSRLTVL.

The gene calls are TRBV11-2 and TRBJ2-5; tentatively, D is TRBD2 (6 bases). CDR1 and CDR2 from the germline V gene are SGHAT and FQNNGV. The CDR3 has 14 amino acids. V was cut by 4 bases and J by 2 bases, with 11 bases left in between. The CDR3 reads CASSSDGGQETQYF. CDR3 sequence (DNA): TGTGCCAGCAGCTCGGACGGGGGACAAGAGACCCAGTACTTC.

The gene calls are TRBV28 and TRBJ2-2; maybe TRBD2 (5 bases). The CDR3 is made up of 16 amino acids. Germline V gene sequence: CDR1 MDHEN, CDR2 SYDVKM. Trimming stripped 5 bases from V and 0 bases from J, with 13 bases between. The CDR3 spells CASSARGGANTGELFF. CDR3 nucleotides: TGTGCCAGCAGTGCCCGAGGAGGCGCGAACACCGGGGAGCTGTTTTTT.

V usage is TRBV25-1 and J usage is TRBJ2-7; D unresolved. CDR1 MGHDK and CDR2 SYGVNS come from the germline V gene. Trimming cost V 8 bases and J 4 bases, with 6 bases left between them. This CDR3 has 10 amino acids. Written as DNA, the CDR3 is TGTGCCAGCGGGCAGTACGAGCAGTACTTC. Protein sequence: CASGQYEQYF.

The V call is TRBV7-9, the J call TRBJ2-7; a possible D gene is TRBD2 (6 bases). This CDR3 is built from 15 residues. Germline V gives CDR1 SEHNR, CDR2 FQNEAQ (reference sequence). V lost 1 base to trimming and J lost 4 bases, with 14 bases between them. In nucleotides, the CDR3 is TGTGCCAGCAGCTTAGGAGGAGGGAGTGGATACGAGCAGTACTTC. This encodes CASSLGGGSGYEQYF.

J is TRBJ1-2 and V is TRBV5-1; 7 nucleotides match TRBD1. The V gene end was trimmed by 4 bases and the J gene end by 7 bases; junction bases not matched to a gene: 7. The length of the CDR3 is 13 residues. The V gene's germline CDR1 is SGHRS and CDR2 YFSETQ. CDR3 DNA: TGCGCCAGCAGCCTCGAGGGGGCTGGTGGCTACACCTTC. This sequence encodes CASSLEGAGGYTF.

DNA of the CDR3: TGCGCCAGCAGCCAAGGGGAGGGTCGGGGGAAGGGGCAGTACTTC. Protein sequence: CASSQGEGRGKGQYF. This chain joins TRBV4-3 and TRBJ2-7; 7 positions match TRBD2. Germline CDR1 and CDR2: LGHNA and YSLEER. The CDR3 has 15 amino acids. Trimming removed 1 base from V and 9 bases from J; junction bases left unmatched: 12.

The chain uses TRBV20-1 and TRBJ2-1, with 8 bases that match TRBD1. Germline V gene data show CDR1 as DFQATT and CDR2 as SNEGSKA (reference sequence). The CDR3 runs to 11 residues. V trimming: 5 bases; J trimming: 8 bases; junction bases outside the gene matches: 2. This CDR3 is CSADRGHEQFF. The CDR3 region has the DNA TGCAGTGCTGACAGGGGACATGAGCAGTTCTTC.

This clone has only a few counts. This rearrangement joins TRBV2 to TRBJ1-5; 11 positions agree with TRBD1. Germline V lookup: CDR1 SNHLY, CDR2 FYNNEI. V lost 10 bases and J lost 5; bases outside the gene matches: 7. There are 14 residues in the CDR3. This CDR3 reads CAKSGQGVDQPQHF. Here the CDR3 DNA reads TGTGCCAAGTCGGGACAGGGGGTCGATCAGCCCCAGCATTTT.

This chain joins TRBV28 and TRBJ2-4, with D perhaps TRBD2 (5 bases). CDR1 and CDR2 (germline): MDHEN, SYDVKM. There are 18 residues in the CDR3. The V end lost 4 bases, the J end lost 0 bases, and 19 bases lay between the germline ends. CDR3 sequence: CASSSPWRRQLAKNIQYF. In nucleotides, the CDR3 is TGTGCCAGCAGTTCGCCTTGGAGGCGCCAACTAGCCAAAAACATTCAGTACTTC.

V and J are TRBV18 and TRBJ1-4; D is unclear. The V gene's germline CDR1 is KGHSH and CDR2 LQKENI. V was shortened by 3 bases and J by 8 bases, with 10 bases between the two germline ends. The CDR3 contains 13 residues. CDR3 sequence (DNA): TGTGCCAGCTCACCGACCCCATTAGAAAAACTGTTTTTT. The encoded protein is CASSPTPLEKLFF.